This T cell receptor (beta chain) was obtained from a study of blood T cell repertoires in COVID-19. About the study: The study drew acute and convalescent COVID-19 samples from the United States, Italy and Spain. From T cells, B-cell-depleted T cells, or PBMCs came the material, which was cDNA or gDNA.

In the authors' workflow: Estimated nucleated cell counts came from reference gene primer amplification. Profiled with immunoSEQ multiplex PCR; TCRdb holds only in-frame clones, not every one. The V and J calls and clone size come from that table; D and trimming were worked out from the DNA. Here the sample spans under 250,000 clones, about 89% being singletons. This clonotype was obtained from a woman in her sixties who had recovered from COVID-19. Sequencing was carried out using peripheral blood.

This CDR3 is CASRLEGRHGYTF. DNA of the CDR3: TGTGCCAGCAGGTTGGAGGGCAGGCACGGCTACACCTTC. The chain is built from TRBV2 and TRBJ1-2, with no clear D. This CDR3 has 13 residues. Germline CDR1 reads SNHLY; CDR2 reads FYNNEI. Trimming stripped 6 bases from V and 8 bases from J, with 16 bases between.